One and the same sample provided the 26 T cell receptor beta chains below, sequenced in a study of blood T cell repertoires in COVID-19. Clones were read by immunoSEQ multiplex PCR, and TCRdb kept only the in-frame ones, dropping some. The sample consists of around 180,000 clones, approximately 80% of them appearing once. The sequenced sample was peripheral blood. The receptors stem from a human donor in a cohort sampled during active COVID-19.

The chain carries TRBV28 and TRBJ2-5; TRBD2 might be the D (6 bases). The CDR3 is 13 residues long. Trimming removed 8 bases from V and 2 bases from J, with 12 bases in between. Germline CDR1 MDHEN, CDR2 SYDVKM. CDR3 DNA: TGTGCCAGCTTGCTTGGGGGGCAAGAGACCCAGTACTTC. Translating it yields CASLLGGQETQYF.

The V call is TRBV12-5, the J call TRBJ1-3; the D gene is possibly TRBD1 (5 bases). Trimming removed 5 bases at V and 4 bases at J, with 9 bases between. The CDR3 contains 13 residues. The V gene's germline CDR1 is LGHNT and CDR2 FRNRAP. The CDR3 DNA reads as TGTGCTAGTGGTGGGACTCGAGGAAACACCATATATTTT. Its protein product is CASGGTRGNTIYF.

The chain joins TRBV10-3 to TRBJ1-1; the D gene is possibly TRBD1 (6 bases). Germline V CDR1 and CDR2: ENHRY, SYGVKD. This CDR3 is built from 15 residues. V lost 5 bases to trimming and J lost 6 bases, with 19 bases between them. CDR3 protein: CAISQFEQGTAEAFF. CDR3 DNA sequence: TGTGCCATCAGTCAATTCGAACAGGGAACGGCTGAAGCTTTCTTT.

This clone was seen just once. V is TRBV15 and J is TRBJ2-3; tentative D call: TRBD2 (6 bases). Per the germline V gene, CDR1 is LNHNV and CDR2 is YYDKDF (reference sequence). V lost 2 bases and J lost 0, with 15 bases in between. This CDR3 region has 17 residues. This CDR3 reads CATSRSGTGPSTDTQYF. The CDR3 region has the DNA TGTGCCACCAGCAGATCCGGGACTGGCCCTAGCACAGATACGCAGTATTTT.

As to this clone: The sample contains more than one DNA sequence encoding this CDR3. V usage is TRBV5-1 and J usage is TRBJ1-4; a possible D gene is TRBD1 (6 bases). Germline loops: CDR1 SGHRS, CDR2 YFSETQ. There are 14 residues in the CDR3. V shed 0 bases and J shed 5 bases, with 8 bases lying between them. The CDR3 region has the DNA TGCGCCAGCAGCTTGGGGCAGGGGAATGAAAAACTGTTTTTT. Amino acid sequence: CASSLGQGNEKLFF.

This chain links TRBV6-2 or TRBV6-3 with TRBJ1-5, with a tentative D call TRBD1 (5 bases). Looked up from germline, CDR1 is MNHEY and CDR2 is SVGEGT. Trimming removed 6 bases from V and 2 bases from J, with 17 bases in between. This CDR3 has 16 amino acids. The CDR3 is CASSTSEGLGNQPQHF. The CDR3 DNA is TGTGCCAGCAGCACGTCGGAGGGACTTGGCAATCAGCCCCAGCATTTT.

The chain joins TRBV18 to TRBJ1-1, with 12 bases lining up with TRBD1. Per germline, CDR1 KGHSH and CDR2 LQKENI. J was trimmed by 4 bases and V by 3 bases; bases with no gene match: 9. The CDR3 is 17 amino acids. CDR3 nucleotide sequence: TGTGCCAGCTCACCCCCGGGACAGGGGGCGTCAAGCACTGAAGCTTTCTTT. It yields the protein CASSPPGQGASSTEAFF.

The chain couples TRBV11-1 to TRBJ2-7; TRBD1 agrees at 9 bases. Unmatched junction bases numbered 7, after V lost 7 bases and J lost 0 bases. The germline gives CDR1 SGHAT, CDR2 FQDESV (reference sequence). CDR3 length: 15 amino acids. The CDR3: CASNPTGGGSYEQYF. The CDR3 DNA reads as TGTGCCAGCAACCCGACAGGGGGGGGCTCCTACGAGCAGTACTTC. The whole variable domain, remainder taken from reference TRBV11-1 and TRBJ2-7, is EAEVAQSPRYKITEKSQAVAFWCDPISGHATLYWYRQILGQGPELLVQFQDESVVDDSQLPKDRFSAERLKGVDSTLKIQPAELGDSAMYLCASNPTGGGSYEQYFGPGTRLTVT.

This clone has only one observation. The rearrangement joins TRBV28 to TRBJ2-4, with 9 positions matching TRBD1. V trimming: 4 bases; J trimming: 1 base; junction bases outside the gene matches: 14. Germline lookup yields CDR1 MDHEN and CDR2 SYDVKM. The CDR3 has 19 amino acids. For the CDR3, the DNA is TGTGCCAGCAGTTCTTACCGGGACAGGGCGCGTAGCGCCAAAAACATTCAGTACTTC. Translating it yields CASSSYRDRARSAKNIQYF.

V is TRBV9 and J is TRBJ2-7; 7 bases agree with TRBD2. Germline V gives CDR1 SGDLS, CDR2 YYNGEE. After removal of 0 bases from V and 4 bases from J, the junction contained 4 bases not matched to a gene. CDR3 size: 14 residues. The CDR3 DNA is TGTGCCAGCAGCGTAGGGGGCGGGGGTTACGAGCAGTACTTC. It translates to CASSVGGGGYEQYF.

In its sample, this clone was seen once. J is TRBJ2-7 and V is TRBV28; a weak D match, TRBD2 (6 bases). V lost 1 base, J lost 3 bases, and 13 bases lay in between. The CDR3 spans 15 residues. The germline V gene has CDR1 MDHEN and CDR2 SYDVKM. CDR3 sequence (DNA): TGTGCCAGCAGTTTATCTTCAGTGGGAGGCTACGAGCAGTACTTC. Its translation: CASSLSSVGGYEQYF.

The chain employs TRBV6-5 and TRBJ1-5; 7 nucleotides align to TRBD1. CDR1 and CDR2 from the germline V gene are MNHEY and SVGAGI. CDR3 length equals 13 residues. Losses at the gene ends were 6 bases for V and 6 bases for J; bases not matched to a gene: 5. The CDR3 protein is CASRGQPGQPQHF. As DNA, the CDR3 is TGTGCCAGCAGGGGACAGCCGGGTCAGCCCCAGCATTTT.

The chain combines TRBV2 with TRBJ2-7, with 14 bases lining up with TRBD2. Looked up from germline, CDR1 is SNHLY and CDR2 is FYNNEI. The CDR3 consists of 17 residues. With V trimmed by 6 bases and J by 0 bases, 7 bases remained unmatched. The chain's CDR3 is CASRRTSGGSPSYEQYF. DNA for the CDR3: TGTGCCAGCAGGAGGACTAGCGGGGGGTCGCCCTCCTACGAGCAGTACTTC.

V usage is TRBV7-2 and J usage is TRBJ2-7; possible D gene TRBD2, 6 bases. This CDR3 contains 13 residues. Trimming shortened V by 3 bases and J by 5 bases, and 11 bases separated the two germline ends. Germline V gives CDR1 SGHTA, CDR2 FQGNSA. CDR3 protein: CASSFGGFNEQYF. CDR3 coding DNA: TGTGCCAGCAGCTTTGGGGGGTTCAACGAGCAGTACTTC. The variable domain in full, with the rest retrieved from reference TRBV7-2 and TRBJ2-7, is GAGVSQSPSNKVTEKGKDVELRCDPISGHTALYWYRQSLGQGLEFLIYFQGNSAPDKSGLPSDRFSAERTGGSVSTLTIQRTQQEDSAVYLCASSFGGFNEQYFGPGTRLTVT.

The CDR3 spells CASSLTFTEAFF. The CDR3 DNA sequence: TGTGCCAGCAGTCTAACCTTCACTGAAGCTTTCTTT. The chain joins TRBV28 to TRBJ1-1; D remains ambiguous. Germline CDR1 is MDHEN and CDR2 is SYDVKM. The CDR3 is 12 residues long. Between the trimmed V and J ends, which lost 5 bases and 4 bases, there was a span of 8 bases.

The table lists this clone with a few counts. The same CDR3 is also encoded by other DNA sequences in this sample. The genes are TRBV9 and TRBJ1-1, with a weak D call TRBD1 (5 bases). CDR1 and CDR2 (germline): SGDLS, YYNGEE. This CDR3 spans 13 amino acids. Deletions cut 2 bases from V and 1 base from J, with 6 bases between. In nucleotides, the CDR3 is TGTGCCAGCAGCGTTACAGGGAACACTGAAGCTTTCTTT. This codes for CASSVTGNTEAFF.

In its sample, this clone was seen once. The V gene is TRBV28, the J gene TRBJ1-6; D is uncertain. Germline-derived CDR1 and CDR2 are MDHEN and SYDVKM. The CDR3 is 11 residues long. Deletions cut 4 bases from V and 9 bases from J, with 4 bases between. CDR3 sequence reads: CASSSVSPLHF. The CDR3 bases are TGTGCCAGCAGTTCTGTTTCACCCCTCCACTTT.

The chain links TRBV7-9 to TRBJ2-3, with a tentative D call TRBD2 (5 bases). This CDR3 is built from 15 residues. Per the germline V gene, CDR1 is SEHNR and CDR2 is FQNEAQ (reference sequence). Trimming took off 5 bases at V and 2 bases at J, with 14 bases between the two ends. The CDR3 protein is CASSVGGSYTDTQYF. For the CDR3, the DNA is TGTGCCAGCAGCGTCGGCGGGTCTTACACAGATACGCAGTATTTT.

V and J are TRBV3-1 (or the pseudogene TRBV3-2) and TRBJ2-7, with D possibly being TRBD2 (6 bases). The CDR3 totals 16 residues. The V gene lost 10 bases and the J gene lost 0 bases, with 22 bases spanning the gap. Germline values: CDR1 LGHDT, CDR2 YNNKEL (reference sequence). The CDR3, as DNA: TGTGCCATCTATCGGGACTCCCAAACTACCTCCTACGAGCAGTACTTC. Its translation is CAIYRDSQTTSYEQYF.

The chain combines TRBV5-1 with TRBJ1-1; a possible D gene is TRBD1 (5 bases). With 3 bases removed from V and 1 base from J, the gap between germline ends came to 13 bases. Germline CDR1 reads SGHRS; CDR2 reads YFSETQ. This CDR3 is built from 15 residues. CDR3 sequence reads: CASSWGDGRNTEAFF. CDR3 nucleotide sequence: TGCGCCAGCAGCTGGGGGGATGGGAGGAACACTGAAGCTTTCTTT. Together with reference TRBV5-1 and TRBJ1-1, the CDR3 gives the full variable domain: KAGVTQTPRYLIKTRGQQVTLSCSPISGHRSVSWYQQTPGQGLQFLFEYFSETQRNKGNFPGRFSGRQFSNSRSEMNVSTLELGDSALYLCASSWGDGRNTEAFFGQGTRLTVV.

This chain connects TRBV7-8 to TRBJ2-7, with 12 bases aligning to TRBD2. CDR3 length equals 16 residues. V dropped 6 bases and J dropped 3; count of bases not matched to a gene: 9. The germline gives CDR1 SGHVS, CDR2 FQNEAQ. In nucleotides, the CDR3 is TGTGCCAGCAGACTCCTAGCGGGAGGGTCATTCTACGAGCAGTACTTC. This translates into CASRLLAGGSFYEQYF.

This sequence joins TRBV27 and TRBJ1-6; D might be TRBD1 (6 bases). Germline CDR1 is MNHEY and CDR2 is SMNVEV (reference sequence). The CDR3 consists of 16 residues. V was trimmed by 6 bases and J by 1 base, leaving 13 bases between them. In nucleotides, the CDR3 is TGTGCCAGCAGCTCCGTCGGGACATCCTATAATTCACCCCTCCACTTT. This translates into CASSSVGTSYNSPLHF.

The genes are TRBV11-2 and TRBJ1-3, with D possibly being TRBD1 (6 bases). Germline V gene sequence: CDR1 SGHAT, CDR2 FQNNGV. V was shortened by 6 bases and J by 0 bases, with 15 bases between the two germline ends. This CDR3 contains 16 residues. CDR3 sequence reads: CASRPGQRSSGNTIYF. CDR3 DNA sequence: TGTGCCAGCAGGCCCGGACAGCGGAGCTCTGGAAACACCATATATTTT.

This clone appeared once. The chain is built from TRBV5-1 and TRBJ1-2; a weak D match, TRBD1 (5 bases). The CDR3 is 15 amino acids. V lost 0 bases and J 4 bases, leaving 13 bases between the germline ends. Germline CDR1 is SGHRS and CDR2 is YFSETQ. The CDR3 is CASSLENRFSYGYTF. For the CDR3, the DNA is TGCGCCAGCAGCTTGGAGAACAGGTTTAGCTATGGCTACACCTTC.

This chain uses TRBV6-1 with TRBJ1-5; D might be TRBD1 (5 bases). Looked up from germline, CDR1 is MNHNS and CDR2 is SASEGT. This CDR3 comprises 17 residues. Trimming shortened V by 4 bases and J by 7 bases, and 23 bases separated the two germline ends. In DNA, the CDR3 is TGTGCCAGCAGTGCCAGCCGGGACTCCCCCGGTGGACAGCCCCAGCATTTT. As protein: CASSASRDSPGGQPQHF.

V and J are TRBV5-4 and TRBJ2-1; D unclear. Trimming stripped 9 bases from V and 4 bases from J, with 8 bases between. Germline V gene lookup returns CDR1 SGHNT and CDR2 YYREEE (reference sequence). This CDR3 contains 11 residues. The CDR3 DNA sequence: TGTGCCACCTCCCTTTACAATGAGCAGTTCTTC. Translated, it gives CATSLYNEQFF.